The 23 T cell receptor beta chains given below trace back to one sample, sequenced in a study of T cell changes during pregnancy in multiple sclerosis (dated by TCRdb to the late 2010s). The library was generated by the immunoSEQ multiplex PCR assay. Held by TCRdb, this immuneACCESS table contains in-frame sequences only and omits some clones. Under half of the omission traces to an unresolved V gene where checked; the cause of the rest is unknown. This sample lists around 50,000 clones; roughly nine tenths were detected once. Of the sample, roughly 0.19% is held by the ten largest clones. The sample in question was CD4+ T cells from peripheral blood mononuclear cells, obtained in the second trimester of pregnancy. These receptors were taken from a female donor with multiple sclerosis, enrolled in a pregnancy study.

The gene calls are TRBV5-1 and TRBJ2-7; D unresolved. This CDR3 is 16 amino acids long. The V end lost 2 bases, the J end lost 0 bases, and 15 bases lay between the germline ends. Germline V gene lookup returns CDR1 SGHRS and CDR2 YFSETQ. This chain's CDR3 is CASSLGSSLNSYEQYF. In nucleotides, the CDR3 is TGCGCCAGCAGCTTAGGCTCCTCACTAAACTCCTACGAGCAGTACTTC.

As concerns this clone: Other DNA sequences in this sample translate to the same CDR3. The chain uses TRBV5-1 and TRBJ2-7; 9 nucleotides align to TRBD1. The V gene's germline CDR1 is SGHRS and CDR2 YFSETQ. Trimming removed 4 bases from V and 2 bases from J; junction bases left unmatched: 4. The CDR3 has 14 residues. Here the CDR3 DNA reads TGCGCCAGCAGCCCAGGGACAGGGACCTACGAGCAGTACTTC. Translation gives CASSPGTGTYEQYF.

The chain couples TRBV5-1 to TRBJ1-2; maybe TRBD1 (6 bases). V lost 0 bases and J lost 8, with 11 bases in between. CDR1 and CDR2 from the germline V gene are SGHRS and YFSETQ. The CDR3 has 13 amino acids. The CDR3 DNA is TGCGCCAGCAGCTTGGGAGGGGGGGACGGCTACACCTTC. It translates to CASSLGGGDGYTF.

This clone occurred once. Here the CDR3 reads CASSLGQGEEGYTF. The CDR3 region has the DNA TGTGCCAGCAGCTTGGGGCAGGGGGAAGAGGGCTACACCTTC. The J gene is TRBJ1-2, the V gene TRBV5-4, with 7 positions matching TRBD1. This CDR3 region has 14 residues. Per the germline V gene, CDR1 is SGHNT and CDR2 is YYREEE (reference sequence). J lost 8 bases, V lost 0 bases, and 7 bases had no gene match.

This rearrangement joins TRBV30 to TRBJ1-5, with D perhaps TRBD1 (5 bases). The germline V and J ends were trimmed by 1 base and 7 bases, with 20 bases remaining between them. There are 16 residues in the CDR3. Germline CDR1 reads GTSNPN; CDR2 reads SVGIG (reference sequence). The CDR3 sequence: CAWSGVRSGAGQPQHF. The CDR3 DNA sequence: TGTGCCTGGAGTGGCGTACGTTCCGGGGCGGGACAGCCCCAGCATTTT.

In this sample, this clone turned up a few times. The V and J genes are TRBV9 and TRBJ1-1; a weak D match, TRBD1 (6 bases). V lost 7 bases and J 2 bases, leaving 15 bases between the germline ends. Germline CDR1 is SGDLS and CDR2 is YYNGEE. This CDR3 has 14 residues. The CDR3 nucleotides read TGTGCCAGCTCAAAAGAGGGGGAAAACACTGAAGCTTTCTTT. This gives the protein CASSKEGENTEAFF.

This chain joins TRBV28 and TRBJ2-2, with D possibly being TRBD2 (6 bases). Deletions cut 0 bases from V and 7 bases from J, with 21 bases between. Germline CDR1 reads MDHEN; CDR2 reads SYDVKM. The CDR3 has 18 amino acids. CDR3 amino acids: CASSLWAGLGLPDGELFF. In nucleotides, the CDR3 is TGTGCCAGCAGTTTATGGGCGGGGTTGGGGCTCCCCGACGGGGAGCTGTTTTTT. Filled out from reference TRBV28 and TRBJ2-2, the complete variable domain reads DVKVTQSSRYLVKRTGEKVFLECVQDMDHENMFWYRQDPGLGLRLIYFSYDVKMKEKGDIPEGYSVSREKKERFSLILESASTNQTSMYLCASSLWAGLGLPDGELFFGEGSRLTVL.

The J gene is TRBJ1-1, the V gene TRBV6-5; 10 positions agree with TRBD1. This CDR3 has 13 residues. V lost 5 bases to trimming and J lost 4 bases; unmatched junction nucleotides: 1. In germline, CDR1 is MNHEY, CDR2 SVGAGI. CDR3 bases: TGTGCCAGCAGTAGGACAGGGGGCACTGAAGCTTTCTTT. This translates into CASSRTGGTEAFF.

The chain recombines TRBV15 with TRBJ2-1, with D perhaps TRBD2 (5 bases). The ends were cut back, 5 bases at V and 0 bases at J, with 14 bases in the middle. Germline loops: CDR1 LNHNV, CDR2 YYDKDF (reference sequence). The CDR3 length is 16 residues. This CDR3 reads CATSQWGVSSYNEQFF. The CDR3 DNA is TGTGCCACCAGCCAATGGGGAGTTAGCTCCTACAATGAGCAGTTCTTC. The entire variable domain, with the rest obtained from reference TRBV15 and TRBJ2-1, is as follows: DAMVIQNPRYQVTQFGKPVTLSCSQTLNHNVMYWYQQKSSQAPKLLFHYYDKDFNNEADTPDNFQSRRPNTSFCFLDIRSPGLGDTAMYLCATSQWGVSSYNEQFFGPGTRLTVL.

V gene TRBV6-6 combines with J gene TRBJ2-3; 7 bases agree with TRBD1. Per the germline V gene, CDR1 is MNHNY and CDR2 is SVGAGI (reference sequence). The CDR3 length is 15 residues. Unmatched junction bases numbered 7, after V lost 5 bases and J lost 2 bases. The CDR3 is CASSAGTAYTDTQYF. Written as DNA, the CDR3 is TGTGCCAGCAGTGCTGGGACAGCCTACACAGATACGCAGTATTTT.

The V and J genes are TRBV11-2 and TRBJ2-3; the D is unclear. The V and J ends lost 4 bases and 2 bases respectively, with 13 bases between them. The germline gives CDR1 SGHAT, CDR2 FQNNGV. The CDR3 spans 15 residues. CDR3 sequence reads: CASSSRPGPTDTQYF. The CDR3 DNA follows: TGTGCCAGCAGCTCTCGTCCCGGTCCCACAGATACGCAGTATTTT. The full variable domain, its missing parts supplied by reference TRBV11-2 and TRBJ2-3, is EAGVAQSPRYKIIEKRQSVAFWCNPISGHATLYWYQQILGQGPKLLIQFQNNGVVDDSQLPKDRFSAERLKGVDSTLKIQPAKLEDSAVYLCASSSRPGPTDTQYFGPGTRLTVL.

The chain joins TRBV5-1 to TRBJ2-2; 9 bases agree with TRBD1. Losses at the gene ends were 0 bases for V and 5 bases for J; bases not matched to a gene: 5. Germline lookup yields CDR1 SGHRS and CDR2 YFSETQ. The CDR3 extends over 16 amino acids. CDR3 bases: TGCGCCAGCAGCTTGGCCGGGACAGGGTCTACCGGGGAGCTGTTTTTT. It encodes CASSLAGTGSTGELFF.

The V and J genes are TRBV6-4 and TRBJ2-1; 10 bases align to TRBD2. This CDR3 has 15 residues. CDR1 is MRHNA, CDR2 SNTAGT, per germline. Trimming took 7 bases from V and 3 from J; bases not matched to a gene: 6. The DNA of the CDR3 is TGTGCCAGCACCTCCGGACTAGCGGACTACAATGAGCAGTTCTTC. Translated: CASTSGLADYNEQFF.

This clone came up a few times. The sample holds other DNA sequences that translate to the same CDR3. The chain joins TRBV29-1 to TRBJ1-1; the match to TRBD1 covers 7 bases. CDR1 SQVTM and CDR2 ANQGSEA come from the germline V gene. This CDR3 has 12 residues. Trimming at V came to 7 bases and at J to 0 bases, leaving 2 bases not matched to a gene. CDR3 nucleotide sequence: TGCAGCGGGGGACAGATGAACACTGAAGCTTTCTTT. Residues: CSGGQMNTEAFF.

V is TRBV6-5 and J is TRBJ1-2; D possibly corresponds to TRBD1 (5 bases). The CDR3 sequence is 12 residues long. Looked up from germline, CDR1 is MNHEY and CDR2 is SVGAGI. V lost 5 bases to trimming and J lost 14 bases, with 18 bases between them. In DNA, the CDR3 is TGTGCCAGCAGTCTCCCGGGGGGGAATGGGACCTTC. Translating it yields CASSLPGGNGTF.

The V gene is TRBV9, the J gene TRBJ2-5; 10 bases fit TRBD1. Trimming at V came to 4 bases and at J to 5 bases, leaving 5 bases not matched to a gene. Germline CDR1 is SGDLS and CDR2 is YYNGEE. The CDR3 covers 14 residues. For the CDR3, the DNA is TGTGCCAGCAGCCCGACGGGACAGGGGGAGACCCAGTACTTC. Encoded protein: CASSPTGQGETQYF.

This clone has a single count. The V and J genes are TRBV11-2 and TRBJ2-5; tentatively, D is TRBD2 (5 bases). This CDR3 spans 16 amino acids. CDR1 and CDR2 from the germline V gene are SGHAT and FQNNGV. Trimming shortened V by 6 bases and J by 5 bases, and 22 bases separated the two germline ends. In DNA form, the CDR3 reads TGTGCCAGCAGGCAAAGGATGTGGGCGGGCGCCGAGACCCAGTACTTC. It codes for CASRQRMWAGAETQYF. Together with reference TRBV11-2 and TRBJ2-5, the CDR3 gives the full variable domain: EAGVAQSPRYKIIEKRQSVAFWCNPISGHATLYWYQQILGQGPKLLIQFQNNGVVDDSQLPKDRFSAERLKGVDSTLKIQPAKLEDSAVYLCASRQRMWAGAETQYFGPGTRLLVL.

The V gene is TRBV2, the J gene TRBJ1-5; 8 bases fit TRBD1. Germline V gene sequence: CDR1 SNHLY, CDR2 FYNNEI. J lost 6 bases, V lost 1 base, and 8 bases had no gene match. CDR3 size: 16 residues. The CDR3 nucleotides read TGTGCCAGCAGTGAAGGCCCGGACAGGGCAAGTCAGCCCCAGCATTTT. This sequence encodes CASSEGPDRASQPQHF.

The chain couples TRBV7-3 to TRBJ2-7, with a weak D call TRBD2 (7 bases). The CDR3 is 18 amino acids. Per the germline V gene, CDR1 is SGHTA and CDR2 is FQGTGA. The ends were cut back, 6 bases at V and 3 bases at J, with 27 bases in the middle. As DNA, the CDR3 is TGTGCCAGCAGACCCACCGTATCGGGGGGCCGGTTTTACTACGAGCAGTACTTC. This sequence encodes CASRPTVSGGRFYYEQYF.

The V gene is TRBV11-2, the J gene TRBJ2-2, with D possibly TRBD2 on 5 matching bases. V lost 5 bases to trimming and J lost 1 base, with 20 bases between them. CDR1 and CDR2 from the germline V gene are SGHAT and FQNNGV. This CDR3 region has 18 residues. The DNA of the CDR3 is TGTGCCAGCAGCCCCCTAGCCACCAGCCGGGGGAACACCGGGGAGCTGTTTTTT. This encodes CASSPLATSRGNTGELFF.

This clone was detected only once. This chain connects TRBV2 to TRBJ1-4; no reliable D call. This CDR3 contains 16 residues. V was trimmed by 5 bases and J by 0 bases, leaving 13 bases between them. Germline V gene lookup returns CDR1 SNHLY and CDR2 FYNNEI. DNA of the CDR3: TGTGCCAGCAGTCCCTCGGCGGCCACAACTAATGAAAAACTGTTTTTT. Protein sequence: CASSPSAATTNEKLFF.

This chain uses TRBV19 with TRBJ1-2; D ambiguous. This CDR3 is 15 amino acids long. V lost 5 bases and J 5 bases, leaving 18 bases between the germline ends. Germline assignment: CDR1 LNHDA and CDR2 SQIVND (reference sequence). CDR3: CASSPGGRGVYGYTF. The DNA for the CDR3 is TGTGCCAGTAGTCCTGGAGGCAGAGGCGTTTATGGCTACACCTTC.

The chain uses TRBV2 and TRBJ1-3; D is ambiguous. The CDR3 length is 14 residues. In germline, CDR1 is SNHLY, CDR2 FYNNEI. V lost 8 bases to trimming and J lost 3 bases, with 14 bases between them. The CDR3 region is CASEPNGLGNTIYF. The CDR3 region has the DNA TGTGCCAGCGAGCCCAACGGACTTGGAAACACCATATATTTT.